This is a list of T cell receptor beta chains from one sample in a study of vaccination and CD4 T cells after COVID-19. TCRdb re-analysed the PCR reads in MiXCR, keeping a single row per CDR3 protein. The profile shows fewer than 15,000 distinct CDR3 sequences, 28% of them singletons. The antigens these receptors bind are not known. The sample was cultured CD4+ T cells from blood. The source is a human donor with COVID-19. Both conserved end residues are part of each CDR3. D genes are given only for firm matches. Not all rows give a size; the values are once, few, many and, for expanded clones, a class.

d_call j_call v_call clone_size cdr3_nt cdr3_aa
. TRBJ1-2 TRBV28 few TGTGCCAGCAGTTTAAGTGGTCCCCTTGGGTATGGCTACACCTTC CASSLSGPLGYGYTF
TRBD2 TRBJ2-7 TRBV10-2 . TGCGCCAGCAACGTATTAGCGGGGGGGAGCTCCTACGAGCAGTACTTC CASNVLAGGSSYEQYF
. TRBJ1-5 TRBV7-2 . TGTGCCGGCAGCACGGAGAGACCCGGGGGGAATCAGCCCCAGCATTTT CAGSTERPGGNQPQHF
. TRBJ1-2 TRBV6-5 . TGTGCCAGCAGTTACTCGGGGGGTAGTAACTATGGCTACACCTTC CASSYSGGSNYGYTF
. TRBJ2-4 TRBV29-1 . TGCAGCGTACGACAGACTCTAGCCAAAAACATTCAGTACTTC CSVRQTLAKNIQYF
. TRBJ1-1 TRBV7-2 . TGTGCCAGCAGCGAAGGGGGTCTGAACACTGAAGCTTTCTTT CASSEGGLNTEAFF
. TRBJ1-2 TRBV28 . TGTGCCAGCGGGCGGGCAGGCTATGGCTACACCTTC CASGRAGYGYTF
TRBD1 TRBJ1-1 TRBV19 . TGTGCCAGTAGCGCGACGGACAGGGTGGCTACCTTGACTGGGGCTTTCTTT CASSATDRVATLTGAFF
TRBD1 TRBJ2-5 TRBV4-2 few TGTGCCAGCAGCCAAACTAGGACAGGGGGACCCCCAGGAGAGACCCAGTACTTC CASSQTRTGGPPGETQYF
. TRBJ1-2 TRBV19 few TGTGCCAGTAGTATAGCCAGGGACTATGGCTACACCTTC CASSIARDYGYTF
. TRBJ1-6 TRBV6-1 few TGTGCCAGCAGCGAAGTCAATAATTCACCCCTCCACTTT CASSEVNNSPLHF
. TRBJ2-1 TRBV6-2/TRBV6-3 . TGTGCCAGCAGTTACTCGCTGGGATCCTACAATGAGCAGTTCTTC CASSYSLGSYNEQFF
TRBD1 TRBJ1-1 TRBV5-4 . TGTGCCAGCAGATTGGACAGGGGGAGTACTGAAGCTTTCTTT CASRLDRGSTEAFF
. TRBJ1-2 TRBV5-6 . TGTGCCAGCAGCTTGGCGTACAGGACTAAAGCTAACTATGGCTACACCTTC CASSLAYRTKANYGYTF
TRBD1 TRBJ1-2 TRBV28 few TGTGCCAGCAAAATCGGACAGGGGCATGGCTACACCTTC CASKIGQGHGYTF
. TRBJ2-2 TRBV2 . TGTGCCAGCAATTTCAACAACCCCACCGGGGAGCTGTTTTTT CASNFNNPTGELFF
TRBD1 TRBJ1-5 TRBV18 few TGTGCCAGCTCATCCGGACAGGGGGGTTATCAGCCCCAGCATTTT CASSSGQGGYQPQHF
TRBD1 TRBJ1-5 TRBV20-1 few TGCAGTGCCACTAGATCGACAGGGGGGTTGGGCAATCAGCCCCAGCATTTT CSATRSTGGLGNQPQHF
. TRBJ2-3 TRBV11-2 few TGTGCCAGCAGCTCAGGGCCGATCACAGATACGCAGTATTTT CASSSGPITDTQYF
. TRBJ2-1 TRBV20-1 . TGCAGTGCTGGCCTACAGGGAGATGAGCAGTTCTTC CSAGLQGDEQFF
. TRBJ1-5 TRBV2 . TGTGCCAGCACCTTCGACAGCAATCAGCCCCGGCATTTT CASTFDSNQPRHF
. TRBJ1-2 TRBV6-1 few TGTGCCAGCAGTGACCGGACAGCTCGTGGCTACACCTTC CASSDRTARGYTF
TRBD1 TRBJ1-2 TRBV11-3 few TGTGCCAGCAGTTATACAGGGGGCATCGATGGCTACACCTTC CASSYTGGIDGYTF
TRBD1 TRBJ1-2 TRBV10-3 few TGTGCCATCAGTGAGGCGGACAGGGGGTCTGGCTACACCTTC CAISEADRGSGYTF
TRBD1 TRBJ1-1 TRBV19 . TGTGCCAGTACCCTCCAGGGGGTGAACACTGAAGCTTTCTTT CASTLQGVNTEAFF
. TRBJ2-3 TRBV27 . TGTGCCAGCAGTCTCGGGACCACCATGGGGACAGATACGCAGTATTTT CASSLGTTMGTDTQYF
. TRBJ2-3 TRBV6-5 few TGTGCCAGCAGTTACACAGGGACTAGCACAGATACGCAGTATTTT CASSYTGTSTDTQYF
TRBD1 TRBJ2-3 TRBV27 . TGTGCCAGCAGTTTAGGGACAGCAGATACGCAGTATTTT CASSLGTADTQYF
. TRBJ1-1 TRBV5-1 . TGCGCCAGCAGCTTGGCTGGATCGGGGGAAGCTTTCTTT CASSLAGSGEAFF
TRBD2 TRBJ2-3 TRBV15 . TGTGCCACCAGCAGAGACTTAACTAGCGGGGGGAAATATACGCAGTATTTT CATSRDLTSGGKYTQYF
. TRBJ1-6 TRBV14 . TGTGCCAGCAGCCAAGATCTAAGAGGTTCACCCCTCCACTTT CASSQDLRGSPLHF
TRBD1 TRBJ1-6 TRBV7-9 medium-sized TGTGCCAGCAGCTATCAAGGGGGCGGGTCACCCCTCCACTTT CASSYQGGGSPLHF
TRBD1 TRBJ1-2 TRBV11-2 . TGTGCCAGCAGCTTGGGACAGGGAATCCGGGGCTACACCTTC CASSLGQGIRGYTF
TRBD2 TRBJ2-4 TRBV20-1 . TGCAGTGCTAGAGATCCACGGAGCGGGGCTGGAATTCAGTACTTC CSARDPRSGAGIQYF
. TRBJ1-3 TRBV12-3/TRBV12-4 . TGTGCCAGCAGTTTACAGGCCTGGGGGGGCACCATATATTTT CASSLQAWGGTIYF
TRBD2 TRBJ2-3 TRBV4-3 . TGCGCCAGCAGCCAAGATTTAACTAGCGGGGGAGGGACAGATACGCAGTATTTT CASSQDLTSGGGTDTQYF
. TRBJ2-2 TRBV7-3 few TGTGCCAGCAGCCCCCGAGGGGGTGACACCGGGGAGCTGTTTTTT CASSPRGGDTGELFF
TRBD1 TRBJ1-5 TRBV25-1 few TGTGCCAGCAGTGGGGGGACAGGCCAGAATCAGCCCCAGCATTTT CASSGGTGQNQPQHF
. TRBJ2-2 TRBV6-4 . TGTGCCAGCAGTGACTCGGGTAGCGTCGGGACCGGGGAGCTGTTTTTT CASSDSGSVGTGELFF
TRBD1 TRBJ1-2 TRBV19 few TGTGCCAGTAGACCTCAAAGGGGGCAGGGTGACTATGGCTACACCTTC CASRPQRGQGDYGYTF
. TRBJ1-5 TRBV5-1 few TGCGCCAGCAGCTTGGAAGGGGACTCCAATCAGCCCCAGCATTTT CASSLEGDSNQPQHF
. TRBJ2-7 TRBV9 . TGTGCCAGCAGCGTAGATCCAGACGCCTTAGGGGAGCAGTACTTC CASSVDPDALGEQYF
. TRBJ1-2 TRBV25-1 . TGTGCCAGCAGAGGTGGGGGAAGTCCCTATGGCTACACCTTC CASRGGGSPYGYTF
. TRBJ2-1 TRBV2 . TGTGCCAGCAGTCCAAGACAGGGAGGGAATGAGCAGTTCTTC CASSPRQGGNEQFF
TRBD1 TRBJ1-3 TRBV6-5 . TGTGCCAGCAGTTACTCGATATTGCCCGCGACAGGGGTCGGAAACACCATATATTTT CASSYSILPATGVGNTIYF
TRBD1 TRBJ1-1 TRBV5-4 . TGTGCCAGCACGGTACAGGGGGATGAAGCTTTCTTT CASTVQGDEAFF
. TRBJ1-1 TRBV10-3 few TGTGCCATCAGCAACGGGGGTAGCACTGAAGCTTTCTTT CAISNGGSTEAFF
. TRBJ2-3 TRBV10-3 . TGTGCCACCCGGGACACCGATGGCGATACGCAGTATTTT CATRDTDGDTQYF
. TRBJ2-4 TRBV19 few TGTGCCAGTAGTGTATCGTGGGGGGCCAAAAACATTCAGTACTTC CASSVSWGAKNIQYF
. TRBJ1-2 TRBV7-2 few TGTGCCAGCAGCTTAGCATCATTGGGGGGAAACTATGGCTACACCTTC CASSLASLGGNYGYTF
. TRBJ2-7 TRBV9 few TGTGCCAGCAGCGTAGAGGGCAGTTTACCCTACGAGCAGTACTTC CASSVEGSLPYEQYF
TRBD1 TRBJ1-6 TRBV15 medium-sized TGTGCCACCAGCAGGGGACAGGTCATGAATTCACCCCTCCACTTT CATSRGQVMNSPLHF
. TRBJ2-7 TRBV6-1 few TGTGCCAGCAGTGAACGACAGGGAGGACCTTACGAGCAGTACTTC CASSERQGGPYEQYF
TRBD2 TRBJ2-5 TRBV20-1 . TGCAGTACCACCTTGGCGGGGGGGCGTGAGACCCAGTACTTC CSTTLAGGRETQYF
. TRBJ1-2 TRBV27 few TGTGCCAGCAGTTTTTATGCAGGGCTAGGTGGCTACACCTTC CASSFYAGLGGYTF
. TRBJ2-2 TRBV7-8 . TGTGCCAGCAGCGCTGGCACCGGGGAGCTGTTTTTT CASSAGTGELFF
. TRBJ1-5 TRBV15 medium-sized TGTGCCACCAGCAGAGAACCCGGGAGCAATCAGCCCCAGCATTTT CATSREPGSNQPQHF